Reported below is one TCR beta chain. Its antigen is currently unknown. Both TCR beta VDJ combination and CDR3 sequence profiling were carried out. Genomic DNA was the template for this profiling. TCRdb fed the reads into MiXCR, producing one record per CDR3 protein. The table shows 150,000 or so distinct CDR3 sequences, with around half occurring only once. Those patients picked for sequencing had displayed CD8+CD57+ cell expansion on flow cytometry. The source of the sample is a study of CD8+CD57+ T cells in acquired aplastic anemia. Study overall: Sorting CD4+ and CD8+ cells gave DNA averaging about 3.1 ug.

Study conclusions and caveats: Patients and controls turned out to have twenty-nine CD8+ CDR3 sequences in common. CD8+ Simpson's diversity did not differ significantly between patients and controls.

The CDR3 is 16 amino acids. The V gene end was trimmed by 7 bases and the J gene end by 2 bases; junction bases not matched to a gene: 10. CDR1 and CDR2 from the germline V gene are SGHAT and FQDESV (reference sequence). The chain recombines TRBV11-1 with TRBJ2-7; 11 nucleotides align to TRBD2. Material for sequencing was sorted CD4+, CD8+, or CD8+CD57+ T cells (not recorded which) from PBMCs. The source of this sequence is a human donor with aplastic anemia. The CDR3 is CASTSLTSGAPYEQYF. CDR3 sequence (DNA): TGTGCCAGCACCTCCCTGACTAGCGGGGCTCCCTACGAGCAGTACTTC.